This TCR beta chain emerged from a study of control samples from healthy donors and cancer patients. The data were produced by immunoSEQ multiplex PCR, yet TCRdb's version contains in-frame clones alone and is incomplete. The sample has about 160,000 clones; just over 95% are singletons. Trimming took off 4 bases at V and 0 bases at J, with 13 bases between the two ends. This CDR3 comprises 15 residues. Germline V gives CDR1 SGHRS, CDR2 YFSETQ. The material sequenced was blood. This sequence joins TRBV5-1 and TRBJ2-5; D not resolved. This sequence originates from a woman in her twenties or thirties in good health. In DNA, the CDR3 is TGCGCCAGCAGCCAAATGACCCGGTACCAAGAGACCCAGTACTTC. Residues: CASSQMTRYQETQYF.